This paragraph reports one TCR beta chain. The antigen is not known. Total RNA extracted from each sample amounted to at least 6 micrograms. Through a sample-barcoded 5' primer and a J-beta primer mix, a second PCR was run for roughly 6 to 12 cycles. TCRdb used MiXCR to reprocess the 5' RACE reads, holding one entry per CDR3 protein. The sample has fewer than 1.5 million distinct CDR3 sequences; roughly 40% are singletons. This record comes from a study of blood T cells in healthy people across ages. Findings and limits, study-wide: PBMCs that were unsorted prevented a conclusive naive versus antigen-experienced comparison. The recorded TCR beta diversity per million T cells decreased in a roughly linear manner with age. Higher diversity, along with more naive CD4+ cells, distinguished long-lived donors from aged donors.

CDR3 length: 13 amino acids. Between the trimmed V and J ends, which lost 8 bases and 4 bases, there was a span of 12 bases. The specimen was blood. The chain has TRBV12-3 or TRBV12-4 and TRBJ1-5; the D gene is possibly TRBD1 (5 bases). The receptor comes from a woman aged 18-29 years in good health. This CDR3 reads CASALTDNQPQHF. The CDR3 nucleotides are TGTGCCAGCGCCCTGACAGATAATCAGCCCCAGCATTTT.